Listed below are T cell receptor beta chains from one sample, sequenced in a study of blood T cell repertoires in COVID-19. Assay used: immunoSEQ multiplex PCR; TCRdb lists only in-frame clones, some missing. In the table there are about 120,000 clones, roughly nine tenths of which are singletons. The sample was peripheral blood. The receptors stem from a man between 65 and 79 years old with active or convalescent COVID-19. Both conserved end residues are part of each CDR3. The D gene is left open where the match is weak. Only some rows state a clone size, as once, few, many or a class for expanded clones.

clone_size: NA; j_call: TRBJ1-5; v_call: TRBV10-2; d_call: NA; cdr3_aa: CASSEAGTTIRPQHF; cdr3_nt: TGCGCCAGCAGTGAGGCCGGGACTACGATAAGGCCCCAGCATTTT
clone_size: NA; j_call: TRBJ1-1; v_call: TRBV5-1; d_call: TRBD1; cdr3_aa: CASSQGQGWVTEAFF; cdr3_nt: TGCGCCAGCAGCCAAGGACAGGGGTGGGTCACTGAAGCTTTCTTT
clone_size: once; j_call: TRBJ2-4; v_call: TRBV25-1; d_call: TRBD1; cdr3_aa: CASLYGQGADIQYF; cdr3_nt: TGTGCCAGCCTTTATGGGCAGGGGGCGGACATTCAGTACTTC
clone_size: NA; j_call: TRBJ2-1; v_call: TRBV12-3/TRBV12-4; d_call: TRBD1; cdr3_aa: CASGTVLYNEQFF; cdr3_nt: TGTGCCAGCGGGACAGTACTCTACAATGAGCAGTTCTTC
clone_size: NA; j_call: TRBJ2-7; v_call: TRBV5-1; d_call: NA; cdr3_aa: CASSLAIGGQDEQYF; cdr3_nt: TGCGCCAGCAGCTTGGCAATTGGGGGCCAGGACGAGCAGTACTTC
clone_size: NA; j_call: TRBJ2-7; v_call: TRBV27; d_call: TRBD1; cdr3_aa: CASRGVGTGGHEQYF; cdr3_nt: TGTGCCAGCAGGGGAGTCGGGACAGGGGGCCACGAGCAGTACTTC
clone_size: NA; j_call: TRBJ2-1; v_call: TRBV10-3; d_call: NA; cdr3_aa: CAISPGTYNEQFF; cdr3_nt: TGTGCCATCAGTCCAGGGACTTACAATGAGCAGTTCTTC
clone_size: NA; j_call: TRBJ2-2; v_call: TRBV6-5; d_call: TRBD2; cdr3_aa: CASRRLAANTGELFF; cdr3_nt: TGTGCCAGCAGGCGACTAGCGGCGAACACCGGGGAGCTGTTTTTT
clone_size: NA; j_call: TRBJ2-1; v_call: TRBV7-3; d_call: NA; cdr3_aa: CASSFMTRSEQFF; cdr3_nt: TGTGCCAGCAGCTTCATGACTAGGAGTGAGCAGTTCTTC
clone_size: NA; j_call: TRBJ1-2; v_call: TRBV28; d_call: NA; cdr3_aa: CASSPSYGGQGYTF; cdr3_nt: TGTGCCAGCAGTCCGTCTTACGGAGGGCAGGGCTACACCTTC
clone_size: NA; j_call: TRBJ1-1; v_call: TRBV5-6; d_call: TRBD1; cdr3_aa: CASSLVTDRGRWTEAFF; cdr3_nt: TGTGCCAGCAGCTTGGTTACGGACAGGGGGCGATGGACTGAAGCTTTCTTT
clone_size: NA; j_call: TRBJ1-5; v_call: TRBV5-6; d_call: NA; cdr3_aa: CASSLRASSDNQPQHF; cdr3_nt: TGTGCCAGCAGCTTAAGAGCCTCTTCTGACAATCAGCCCCAGCATTTT